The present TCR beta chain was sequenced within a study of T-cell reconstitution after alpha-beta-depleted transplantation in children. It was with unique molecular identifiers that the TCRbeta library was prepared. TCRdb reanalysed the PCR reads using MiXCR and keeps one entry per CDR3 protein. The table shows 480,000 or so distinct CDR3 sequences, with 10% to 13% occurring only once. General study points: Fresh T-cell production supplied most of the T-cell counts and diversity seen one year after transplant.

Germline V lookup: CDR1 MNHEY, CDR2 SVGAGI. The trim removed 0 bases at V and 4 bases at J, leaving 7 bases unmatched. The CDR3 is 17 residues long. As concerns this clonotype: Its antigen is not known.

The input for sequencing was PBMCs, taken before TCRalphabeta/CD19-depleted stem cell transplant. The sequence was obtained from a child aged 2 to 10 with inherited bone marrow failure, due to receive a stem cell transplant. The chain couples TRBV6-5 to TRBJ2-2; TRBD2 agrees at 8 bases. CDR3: CASSYSSRGDLTGELFF. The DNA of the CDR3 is TGTGCCAGCAGTTACTCGTCGCGGGGGGACCTCACCGGGGAGCTGTTTTTT.